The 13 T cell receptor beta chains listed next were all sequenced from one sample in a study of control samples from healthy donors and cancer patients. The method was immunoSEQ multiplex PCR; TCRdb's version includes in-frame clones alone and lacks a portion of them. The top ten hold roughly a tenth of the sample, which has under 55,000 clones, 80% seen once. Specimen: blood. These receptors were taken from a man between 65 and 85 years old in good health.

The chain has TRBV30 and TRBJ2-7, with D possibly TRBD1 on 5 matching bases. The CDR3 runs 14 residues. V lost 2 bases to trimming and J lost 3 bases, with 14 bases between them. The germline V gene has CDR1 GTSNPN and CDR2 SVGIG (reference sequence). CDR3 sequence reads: CAWSRLQDRYEQYF. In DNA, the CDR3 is TGTGCCTGGAGTCGGTTACAGGACCGCTACGAGCAGTACTTC.

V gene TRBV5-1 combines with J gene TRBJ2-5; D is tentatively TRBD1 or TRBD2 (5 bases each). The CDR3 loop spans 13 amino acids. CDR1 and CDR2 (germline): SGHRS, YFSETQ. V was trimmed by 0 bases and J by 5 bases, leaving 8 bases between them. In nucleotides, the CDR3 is TGCGCCAGCAGCTTGGAAGGGGAGGAGACCCAGTACTTC. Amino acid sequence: CASSLEGEETQYF.

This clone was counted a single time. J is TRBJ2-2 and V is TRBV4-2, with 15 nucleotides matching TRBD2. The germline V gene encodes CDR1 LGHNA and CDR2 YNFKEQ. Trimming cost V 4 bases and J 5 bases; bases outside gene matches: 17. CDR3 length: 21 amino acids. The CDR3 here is CASSRKLISGTSGRRTGELFF. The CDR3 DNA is TGTGCCAGCAGCCGAAAACTAATATCCGGGACTAGCGGGAGGCGTACCGGGGAGCTGTTTTTT.

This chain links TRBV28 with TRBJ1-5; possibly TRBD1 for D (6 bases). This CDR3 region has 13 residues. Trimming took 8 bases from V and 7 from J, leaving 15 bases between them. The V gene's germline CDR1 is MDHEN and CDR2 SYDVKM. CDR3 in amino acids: CASGRGNYQPQHF. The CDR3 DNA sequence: TGTGCCAGCGGCAGGGGAAATTACCAGCCCCAGCATTTT.

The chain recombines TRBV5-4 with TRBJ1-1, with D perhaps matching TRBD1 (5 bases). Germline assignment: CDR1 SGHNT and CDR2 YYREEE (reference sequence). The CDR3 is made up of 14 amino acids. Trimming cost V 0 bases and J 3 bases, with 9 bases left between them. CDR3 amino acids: CASSLAGGDTEAFF. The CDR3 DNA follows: TGTGCCAGCAGCTTGGCGGGGGGGGACACTGAAGCTTTCTTT. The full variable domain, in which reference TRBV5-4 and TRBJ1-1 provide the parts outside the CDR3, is ETGVTQSPTHLIKTRGQQVTLRCSSQSGHNTVSWYQQALGQGPQFIFQYYREEENGRGNFPPRFSGLQFPNYSSELNVNALELDDSALYLCASSLAGGDTEAFFGQGTRLTVV.

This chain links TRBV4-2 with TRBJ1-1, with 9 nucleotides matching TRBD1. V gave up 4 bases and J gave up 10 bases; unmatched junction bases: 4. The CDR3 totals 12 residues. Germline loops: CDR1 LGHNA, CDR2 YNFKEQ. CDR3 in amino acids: CASSPGTGRAFF. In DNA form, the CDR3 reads TGTGCCAGCAGCCCTGGGACAGGGAGAGCTTTCTTT.

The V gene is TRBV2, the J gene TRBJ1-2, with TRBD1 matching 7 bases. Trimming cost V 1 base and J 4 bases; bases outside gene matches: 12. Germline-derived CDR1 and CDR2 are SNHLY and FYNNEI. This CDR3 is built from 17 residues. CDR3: CASSEESGRSGGYGYTF. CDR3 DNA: TGTGCCAGCAGTGAAGAGTCCGGCCGATCAGGGGGCTATGGCTACACCTTC.

The CDR3 spells CASSYLLGYNEQFF. CDR3 DNA: TGTGCCAGCAGTTACCTCCTGGGCTACAATGAGCAGTTCTTC. The chain joins TRBV6-2 or TRBV6-3 to TRBJ2-1; D gene ambiguous. The CDR3 contains 14 residues. Germline lookup yields CDR1 MNHEY and CDR2 SVGEGT. Trimming pared 2 bases from V and 3 bases from J, leaving 8 bases between.

The CDR3 here is CASSILATLGSHTF. CDR3 DNA sequence: TGTGCCAGTAGTATTCTGGCCACCTTGGGCTCCCACACCTTC. The chain couples TRBV19 to TRBJ1-2; D gene unclear. The CDR3 is made up of 14 amino acids. Germline-derived CDR1 and CDR2 are LNHDA and SQIVND (reference sequence). The V end lost 3 bases, the J end lost 12 bases, and 20 bases lay between the germline ends.

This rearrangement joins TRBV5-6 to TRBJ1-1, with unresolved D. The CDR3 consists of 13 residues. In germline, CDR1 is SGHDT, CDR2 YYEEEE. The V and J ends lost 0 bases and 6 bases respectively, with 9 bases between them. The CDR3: CASSLVQVPEAFF. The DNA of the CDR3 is TGTGCCAGCAGCTTGGTTCAGGTCCCTGAAGCTTTCTTT.

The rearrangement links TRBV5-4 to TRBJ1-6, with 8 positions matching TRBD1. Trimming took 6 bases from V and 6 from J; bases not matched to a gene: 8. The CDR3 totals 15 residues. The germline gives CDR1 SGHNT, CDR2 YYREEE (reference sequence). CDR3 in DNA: TGTGCCAGCACCCTGCCAGGGGGCCGTAATTCACCCCTCCACTTT. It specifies CASTLPGGRNSPLHF.

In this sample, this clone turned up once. In DNA form, the CDR3 reads TGTGCCTGGAGTGGATTAAGGCTTCGATCGAGGAACACTGAAGCTTTCTTT. It specifies CAWSGLRLRSRNTEAFF. V usage is TRBV30 and J usage is TRBJ1-1; D is unclear. Germline lookup yields CDR1 GTSNPN and CDR2 SVGIG (reference sequence). Deletions cut 1 base from V and 1 base from J, with 19 bases between. CDR3 length: 17 amino acids.

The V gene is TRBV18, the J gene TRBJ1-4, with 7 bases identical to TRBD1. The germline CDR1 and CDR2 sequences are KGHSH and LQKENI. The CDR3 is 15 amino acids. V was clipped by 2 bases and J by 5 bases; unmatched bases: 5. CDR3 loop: CASSPVGQLNEKLFF. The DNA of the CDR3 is TGTGCCAGCTCACCAGTGGGACAGCTAAATGAAAAACTGTTTTTT.